Presented here are 26 T cell receptor beta chains from one specimen sequenced in a study of blood T cell repertoires in COVID-19. Produced via immunoSEQ multiplex PCR; TCRdb's table is partial and in-frame only. The sample includes about 41,000 clones, roughly 91% of them seen just once. The specimen was peripheral blood. Every receptor here comes from a human donor in a cohort sampled during active COVID-19.

The V call is TRBV27, the J call TRBJ1-5, with D maybe TRBD1 (5 bases). CDR1 is MNHEY, CDR2 SMNVEV, per germline (reference sequence). The CDR3 is made up of 15 amino acids. The germline V and J ends were trimmed by 3 bases and 0 bases, with 9 bases remaining between them. The CDR3 nucleotides read TGTGCCAGCAGTTTTGGGGGGAATAGCAATCAGCCCCAGCATTTT. This gives the protein CASSFGGNSNQPQHF.

The V call is TRBV18, the J call TRBJ2-1; no firm D call. The CDR3 consists of 12 residues. Trimming stripped 6 bases from V and 9 bases from J, with 12 bases between. CDR1 is KGHSH, CDR2 LQKENI, per germline. CDR3 nucleotide sequence: TGTGCCAGCTCCCCCTATGAGTTTGAGCAGTTCTTC. It yields the protein CASSPYEFEQFF.

This rearrangement joins TRBV29-1 to TRBJ1-2; D is possibly TRBD1 (5 bases). Trimming took 5 bases from V and 4 from J, leaving 14 bases between them. CDR1 and CDR2 (germline): SQVTM, ANQGSEA. This CDR3 contains 13 residues. CDR3 sequence: CSVRDRNLYGYTF. The CDR3 DNA is TGCAGCGTTCGCGACAGAAACCTCTATGGCTACACCTTC.

This chain uses TRBV28 with TRBJ2-7; 14 bases line up with TRBD2. Germline lookup yields CDR1 MDHEN and CDR2 SYDVKM. V lost 1 base, J lost 3 bases, and 14 bases stayed unmatched. The CDR3 is 20 residues long. In DNA, the CDR3 is TGTGCCAGCAGTTTATCCAGGACTAGCGGGAGGACCAGTGGGAGCTACGAGCAGTACTTC. Residues: CASSLSRTSGRTSGSYEQYF.

This rearrangement joins TRBV14 to TRBJ2-2; D possibly corresponds to TRBD1 (6 bases). CDR3 length: 12 residues. Germline V gene sequence: CDR1 SGHDN, CDR2 FVKESK. Trimming removed 5 bases at V and 6 bases at J, with 7 bases between. The CDR3 nucleotides are TGTGCCAGCAGCTGGGGGCCCGGGGAGCTGTTTTTT. Its protein is CASSWGPGELFF.

This clone was seen a single time. V and J are TRBV6-2 or TRBV6-3 and TRBJ2-1; 11 bases map to TRBD2. The CDR3 is 15 residues long. With 6 bases clipped from V and 3 bases from J, the junction kept 4 bases outside the gene matches. The germline CDR1 and CDR2 sequences are MNHEY and SVGEGT. CDR3 in amino acids: CASSGGLAGYNEQFF. The CDR3 nucleotides read TGTGCCAGCAGCGGTGGACTAGCGGGCTACAATGAGCAGTTCTTC.

V and J are TRBV5-1 and TRBJ2-1, with 9 bases lining up with TRBD2. Germline loops: CDR1 SGHRS, CDR2 YFSETQ. This CDR3 comprises 16 residues. The V gene end was trimmed by 1 base and the J gene end by 7 bases; junction bases not matched to a gene: 9. The CDR3, as DNA: TGCGCCAGCAGCTTGAGGTCTAGCGGGATCGGGAATGAGCAGTTCTTC. The encoded protein is CASSLRSSGIGNEQFF.

This clone has only a few counts. The V call is TRBV19, the J call TRBJ2-2; 10 bases align to TRBD2. The CDR3 is 14 amino acids. Germline V lookup: CDR1 LNHDA, CDR2 SQIVND (reference sequence). J lost 3 bases, V lost 11 bases, and 6 bases had no gene match. The CDR3 region has the DNA TGTGCCTTAAAAGCGGGAGGGGACACCGGGGAGCTGTTTTTT. Translated, it gives CALKAGGDTGELFF.

The J gene is TRBJ2-4, the V gene TRBV5-6, with TRBD1 matching 9 bases. The V gene end was trimmed by 4 bases and the J gene end by 1 base; junction bases not matched to a gene: 6. CDR3 length: 16 residues. CDR1 and CDR2 (germline): SGHDT, YYEEEE. DNA for the CDR3: TGTGCCAGCAGCGAAAACAGGGGGCTCGCCAAAAACATTCAGTACTTC. Protein product: CASSENRGLAKNIQYF. The whole variable domain, filled in from reference TRBV5-6 and TRBJ2-4, reads DAGVTQSPTHLIKTRGQQVTLRCSPKSGHDTVSWYQQALGQGPQFIFQYYEEEERQRGNFPDRFSGHQFPNYSSELNVNALLLGDSALYLCASSENRGLAKNIQYFGAGTRLSVL.

Comment on this clone: A junction boundary mismatches the germline segment, possibly from a read error. The chain couples TRBV7-9 to TRBJ2-7, with D maybe TRBD2 (6 bases). Germline V gene lookup returns CDR1 SEHNR and CDR2 FQNEAQ (reference sequence). The CDR3 runs 13 residues. The CDR3 bases are TGTGCCAGCAGCGTGGACACCGTCGGTATAGGAGGGTTC. It is translated as CASSVDTVGIGGF.

The V gene is TRBV27, the J gene TRBJ1-2; the D is unclear. V was shortened by 8 bases and J by 5 bases, with 27 bases between the two germline ends. The CDR3 totals 17 residues. Germline CDR1 reads MNHEY; CDR2 reads SMNVEV (reference sequence). The CDR3 DNA is TGTGCCAGCTCGAAGGCAACAGCGTTAAGACTACCTTATGGCTACACCTTC. This translates into CASSKATALRLPYGYTF.

The chain has TRBV9 and TRBJ2-1; 8 bases are a match to TRBD2. V was clipped by 0 bases and J by 4 bases; unmatched bases: 6. Germline V lookup: CDR1 SGDLS, CDR2 YYNGEE. This CDR3 region has 16 residues. The CDR3, as DNA: TGTGCCAGCAGCGTAGAGGGGACTAGTGGGTACAATGAGCAGTTCTTC. Translated: CASSVEGTSGYNEQFF.

The chain's CDR3 is CASSKGSGRSSGRASYEQYF. In DNA form, the CDR3 reads TGTGCCAGCAGCAAAGGGTCGGGGCGGTCTAGCGGGAGGGCCTCCTACGAGCAGTACTTC. This chain joins TRBV21-1 and TRBJ2-7; TRBD2, the table's D call, was not compared with the DNA. TRBV21-1 is reported as a pseudogene. The CDR3 covers 20 residues.

The sample holds a few counts of this clone. The gene calls are TRBV28 and TRBJ1-2; tentative D call: TRBD1 (6 bases). Trimming removed 6 bases at V and 4 bases at J, with 15 bases between. The CDR3 sequence is 14 residues long. Germline CDR1 MDHEN, CDR2 SYDVKM. The CDR3 bases are TGTGCCAGCAGGACCTCGGGCAGGGGCTATGGCTACACCTTC. Protein sequence: CASRTSGRGYGYTF.

The chain joins TRBV5-1 to TRBJ2-1; 9 bases are shared with TRBD1. The germline gives CDR1 SGHRS, CDR2 YFSETQ. The CDR3 runs to 16 residues. After removal of 4 bases from V and 7 bases from J, the junction contained 12 bases not matched to a gene. CDR3 residues: CASSPLITGGGNEQFF. Here the CDR3 DNA reads TGCGCCAGCAGCCCACTGATAACAGGGGGCGGGAATGAGCAGTTCTTC.

V is TRBV30 and J is TRBJ2-1; TRBD2 matches 7 bases. This CDR3 is 19 amino acids long. Germline CDR1 and CDR2: GTSNPN and SVGIG (reference sequence). The trim removed 0 bases at V and 0 bases at J, leaving 14 bases unmatched. CDR3 in amino acids: CAWSVHPSGPESSYNEQFF. The CDR3 nucleotides are TGTGCCTGGAGTGTACATCCTAGCGGCCCCGAGAGCTCCTACAATGAGCAGTTCTTC.

The chain uses TRBV14 and TRBJ2-7; tentatively, D is TRBD1 (6 bases). V was pared by 4 bases and J by 5 bases, with 12 bases between. CDR1 and CDR2 from the germline V gene are SGHDN and FVKESK. This CDR3 region has 13 residues. CDR3 DNA: TGTGCCAGCAGCCTTACAGGGACGGACGAGCAGTACTTC. Translation gives CASSLTGTDEQYF. The full variable domain, rest sourced from reference TRBV14 and TRBJ2-7, is EAGVTQFPSHSVIEKGQTVTLRCDPISGHDNLYWYRRVMGKEIKFLLHFVKESKQDESGMPNNRFLAERTGGTYSTLKVQPAELEDSGVYFCASSLTGTDEQYFGPGTRLTVT.

The rearrangement uses TRBV3-1 (or the pseudogene TRBV3-2) and TRBJ1-6, with unresolved D. Germline CDR1 and CDR2: LGHDT and YNNKEL (reference sequence). The CDR3 extends over 15 amino acids. Trimming left V 0 bases short and J 11 bases short, with 14 bases between. The CDR3 DNA follows: TGTGCCAGCAGCCAAGATCTAAATCCCGTAGCACCCCTCCACTTT. This translates into CASSQDLNPVAPLHF.

The V and J genes are TRBV10-3 and TRBJ2-7, with D perhaps TRBD1 (6 bases). The V end lost 7 bases, the J end lost 4 bases, and 11 bases lay between the germline ends. The CDR3 is 12 residues long. CDR1 is ENHRY and CDR2 is SYGVKD in the germline V gene. The CDR3 coding sequence is TGTGCCATCACCCAAACAGGGTACGAGCAGTACTTC. Translating it yields CAITQTGYEQYF.

The chain joins TRBV14 to TRBJ2-7; TRBD1 is a possible D gene (5 bases). Germline CDR1 SGHDN, CDR2 FVKESK. Trimming pared 4 bases from V and 0 bases from J, leaving 10 bases between. The CDR3 runs to 14 residues. The CDR3 spells CASSPGHTSYEQYF. The CDR3 bases are TGTGCCAGCAGCCCAGGACACACCTCCTACGAGCAGTACTTC.

The V call is TRBV18, the J call TRBJ2-2, with D possibly being TRBD2 (7 bases). V gave up 0 bases and J gave up 6 bases, with 11 bases separating them. CDR1 KGHSH and CDR2 LQKENI come from the germline V gene. This CDR3 contains 15 residues. The CDR3 reads CASSPPAGGPGELFF. The CDR3 nucleotides are TGTGCCAGCTCACCACCGGCCGGGGGGCCCGGGGAGCTGTTTTTT.

The chain joins TRBV5-8 to TRBJ2-7; 11 nucleotides align to TRBD2. This CDR3 is 14 amino acids long. After removal of 3 bases from V and 3 bases from J, the junction contained 2 bases not matched to a gene. The germline V gene has CDR1 SGHTS and CDR2 YDEGEE. This CDR3 reads CASSYGTSGYEQYF. CDR3 coding DNA: TGTGCCAGCAGCTACGGGACTAGCGGCTACGAGCAGTACTTC.

CDR3 sequence: CASSEPGPSSYNEQFF. CDR3 DNA: TGTGCCAGCAGTGAACCCGGTCCTAGCTCCTACAATGAGCAGTTCTTC. This chain connects TRBV6-1 to TRBJ2-1; D is uncertain. The CDR3 spans 16 residues. Germline assignment: CDR1 MNHNS and CDR2 SASEGT. Trimming stripped 2 bases from V and 0 bases from J, with 11 bases between.

The chain carries TRBV15 and TRBJ2-6, with a tentative D call TRBD2 (5 bases). CDR1 is LNHNV and CDR2 is YYDKDF in the germline V gene (reference sequence). V was clipped by 1 base and J by 1 base, with 11 bases between them. The CDR3 has 17 amino acids. The CDR3 DNA follows: TGTGCCACCAGCAGAGGGGAGAGCAGGTCTGGGGCCAACGTCCTGACTTTC. It encodes CATSRGESRSGANVLTF.

The chain links TRBV3-1 (or the pseudogene TRBV3-2) to TRBJ2-3; 9 bases match TRBD2. There are 15 residues in the CDR3. Germline CDR1 LGHDT, CDR2 YNNKEL (reference sequence). J gave up 0 bases and V 3 bases, and 1 base lay outside the gene matches. CDR3 sequence: CASSHAGGSTDTQYF. The CDR3 DNA reads as TGTGCCAGCAGCCATGCGGGAGGGAGCACAGATACGCAGTATTTT.

For the CDR3, the DNA is TGTGCCACCAGTGACTACTCCGGACAGATCACAGATACGCAGTATTTT. Its protein product is CATSDYSGQITDTQYF. V usage is TRBV24-1 and J usage is TRBJ2-3, with a tentative D call TRBD1 (6 bases). The V gene lost 4 bases and the J gene lost 2 bases, with 15 bases spanning the gap. The CDR3 is 16 amino acids. Germline lookup yields CDR1 KGHDR and CDR2 SFDVKD.